The text below deals with one T cell receptor beta chain. Its target is unknown. This record comes from a study of cytomegalovirus exposure and HLA in healthy donors. Vbeta (60) and Jbeta (13) primers were used in the PCR. Here immunoSEQ multiplex PCR was the method, and the copy in TCRdb shows in-frame clones only, minus some. Among 54,000 or so clones listed, about 73% were seen once. CDR1 is SQVTM, CDR2 ANQGSEA, per germline. The V gene lost 7 bases and the J gene lost 0 bases, with 13 bases spanning the gap. The CDR3 covers 13 residues. Whole-study findings and limits: Compared with the approximately 680-donor mean, an Asian-associated ancestry cluster reportedly had fewer N-insertions, according to a later analysis.

The chain links TRBV29-1 to TRBJ2-7; maybe TRBD2 (6 bases). The receptor comes from a woman between 55 and 75 years old in good health and CMV-seropositive. The material sequenced was PBMCs. The CDR3 nucleotides are TGCAGCGCCCAAGCGGGTAGCTCCTACGAGCAGTACTTC. Translated: CSAQAGSSYEQYF.